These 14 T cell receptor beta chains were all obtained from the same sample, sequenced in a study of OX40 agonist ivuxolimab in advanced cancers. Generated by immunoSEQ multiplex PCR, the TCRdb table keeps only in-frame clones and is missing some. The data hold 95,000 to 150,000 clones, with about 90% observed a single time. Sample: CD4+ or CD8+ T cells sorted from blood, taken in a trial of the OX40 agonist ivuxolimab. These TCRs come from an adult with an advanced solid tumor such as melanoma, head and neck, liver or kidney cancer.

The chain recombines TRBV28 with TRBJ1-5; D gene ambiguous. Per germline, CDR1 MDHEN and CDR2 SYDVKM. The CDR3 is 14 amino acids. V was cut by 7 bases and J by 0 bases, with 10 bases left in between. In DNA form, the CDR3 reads TGTGCCAGCAACCGCTTATCTAGCAATCAGCCCCAGCATTTT. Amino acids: CASNRLSSNQPQHF.

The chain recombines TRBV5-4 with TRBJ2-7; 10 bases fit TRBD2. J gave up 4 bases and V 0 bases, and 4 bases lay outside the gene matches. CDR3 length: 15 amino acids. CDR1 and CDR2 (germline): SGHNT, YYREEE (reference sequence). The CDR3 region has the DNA TGTGCCAGCAGCTTGGTGATTAGCGGGAGGTACGAGCAGTACTTC. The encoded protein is CASSLVISGRYEQYF.

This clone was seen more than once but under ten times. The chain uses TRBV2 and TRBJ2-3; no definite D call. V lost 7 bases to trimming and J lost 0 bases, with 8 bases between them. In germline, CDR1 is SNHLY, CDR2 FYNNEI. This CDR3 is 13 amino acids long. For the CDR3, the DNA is TGTGCCAGCATACCTTCTAGCACAGATACGCAGTATTTT. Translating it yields CASIPSSTDTQYF. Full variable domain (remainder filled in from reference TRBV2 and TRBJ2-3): EPEVTQTPSHQVTQMGQEVILRCVPISNHLYFYWYRQILGQKVEFLVSFYNNEISEKSEIFDDQFSVERPDGSNFTLKIRSTKLEDSAMYFCASIPSSTDTQYFGPGTRLTVL.

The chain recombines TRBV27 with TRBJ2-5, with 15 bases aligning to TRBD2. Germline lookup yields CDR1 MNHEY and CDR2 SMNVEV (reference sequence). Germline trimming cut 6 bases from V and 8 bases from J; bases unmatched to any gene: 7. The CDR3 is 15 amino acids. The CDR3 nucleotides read TGTGCCAGCAGGCAGCGGACTAGCGGGAGGGAAACCCAGTACTTC. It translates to CASRQRTSGRETQYF.

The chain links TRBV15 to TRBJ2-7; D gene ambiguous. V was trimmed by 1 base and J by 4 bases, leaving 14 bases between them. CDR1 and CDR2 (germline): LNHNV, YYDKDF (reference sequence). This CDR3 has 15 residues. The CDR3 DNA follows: TGTGCCACCAGCAGAGCCCGAAGACCACTGTACGAGCAGTACTTC. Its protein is CATSRARRPLYEQYF.

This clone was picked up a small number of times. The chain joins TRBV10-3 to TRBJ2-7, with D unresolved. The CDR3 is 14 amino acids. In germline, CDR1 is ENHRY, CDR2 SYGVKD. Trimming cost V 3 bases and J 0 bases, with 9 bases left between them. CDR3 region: CAISDSRSSYEQYF. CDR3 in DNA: TGTGCCATCAGTGACAGCAGGTCCTCCTACGAGCAGTACTTC.

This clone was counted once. DNA for the CDR3: TGTGCCAGCAGTGAACAAAGAACTGAAGCTTTCTTT. Its translation: CASSEQRTEAFF. This sequence joins TRBV2 and TRBJ1-1, with no clear D. CDR1 is SNHLY, CDR2 FYNNEI, per germline. The CDR3 runs 12 residues. The ends were cut back, 2 bases at V and 5 bases at J, with 6 bases in the middle.

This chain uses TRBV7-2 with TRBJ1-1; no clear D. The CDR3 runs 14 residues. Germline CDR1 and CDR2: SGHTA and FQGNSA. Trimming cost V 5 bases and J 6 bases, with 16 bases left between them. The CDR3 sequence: CASSPPLGLAEAFF. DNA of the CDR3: TGTGCCAGCAGCCCCCCACTGGGTTTGGCTGAAGCTTTCTTT.

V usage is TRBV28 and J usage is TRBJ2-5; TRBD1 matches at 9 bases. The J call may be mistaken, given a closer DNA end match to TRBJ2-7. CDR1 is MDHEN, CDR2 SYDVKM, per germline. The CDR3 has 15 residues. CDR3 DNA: TGTGCCAGCAGCCAACCGGGACAGGGTACCTACGAGCAGTACTTC. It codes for CASSQPGQGTYEQYF.

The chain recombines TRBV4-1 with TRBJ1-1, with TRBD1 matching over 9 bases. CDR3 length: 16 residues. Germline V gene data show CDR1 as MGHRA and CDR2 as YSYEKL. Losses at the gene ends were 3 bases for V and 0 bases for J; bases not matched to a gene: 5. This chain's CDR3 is CASSHGTGPMNTEAFF. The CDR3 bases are TGCGCCAGCAGCCATGGGACAGGGCCCATGAACACTGAAGCTTTCTTT.

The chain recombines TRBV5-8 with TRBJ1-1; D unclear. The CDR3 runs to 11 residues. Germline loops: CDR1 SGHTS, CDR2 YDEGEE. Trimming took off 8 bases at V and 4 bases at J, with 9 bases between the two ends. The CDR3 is CARGGFTEAFF. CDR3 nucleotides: TGTGCCAGGGGAGGGTTCACTGAAGCTTTCTTT.

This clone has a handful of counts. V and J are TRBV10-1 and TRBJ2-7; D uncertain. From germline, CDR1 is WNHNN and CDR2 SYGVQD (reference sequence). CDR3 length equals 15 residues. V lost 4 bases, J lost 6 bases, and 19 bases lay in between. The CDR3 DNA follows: TGCGCCAGCAGTGCAGGCCGAAACACCTCGGGCGAGCAGTACTTC. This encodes CASSAGRNTSGEQYF.

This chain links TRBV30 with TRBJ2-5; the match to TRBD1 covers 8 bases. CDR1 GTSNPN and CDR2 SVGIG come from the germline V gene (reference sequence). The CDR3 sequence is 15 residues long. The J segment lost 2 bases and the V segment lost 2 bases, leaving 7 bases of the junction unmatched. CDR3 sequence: CAWSMGQVLQETQYF. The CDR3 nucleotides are TGTGCCTGGAGTATGGGACAGGTCCTACAAGAGACCCAGTACTTC.

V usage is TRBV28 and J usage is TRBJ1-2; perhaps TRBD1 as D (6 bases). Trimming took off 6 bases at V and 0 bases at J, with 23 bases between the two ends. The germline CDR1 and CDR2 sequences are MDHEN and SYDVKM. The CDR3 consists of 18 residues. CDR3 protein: CASRPDVGTSPPNYGYTF. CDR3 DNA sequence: TGTGCCAGCAGACCTGACGTGGGGACATCGCCTCCTAACTATGGCTACACCTTC.